The present TCR beta chain was sequenced within a study of blood T cell repertoires in COVID-19. The wider study: T cells, B-cell-depleted T cells, or PBMCs supplied cDNA or gDNA.

Recruited during active infection, patients (from Seattle) were subsequently followed longitudinally. Authors' data handling: Amplifying reference gene primers gave estimates of nucleated cell counts. Data came from immunoSEQ multiplex PCR; TCRdb stores just in-frame clones and leaves some out. That table is the source of V, J and clone size, and D and trimming were worked out from the DNA. This sample has roughly 180,000 clones, with about 81% found just once. Germline CDR1 and CDR2: GTSNPN and SVGIG (reference sequence). There are 14 residues in the CDR3. The ends were cut back, 2 bases at V and 2 bases at J, with 13 bases in the middle.

The source of this sequence is an elderly woman with COVID-19, enrolled during active disease. The genes are TRBV30 and TRBJ2-7; no reliable D call. The sample consisted of peripheral blood. The CDR3 here is CAWSYLGKPYEQYF. CDR3 sequence (DNA): TGTGCCTGGAGTTATCTCGGTAAACCCTACGAGCAGTACTTC.